The 18 T cell receptor beta chains below come from one sample, sequenced in a study of blood T cell repertoires in COVID-19. Using immunoSEQ multiplex PCR, the repertoire was profiled, and TCRdb retains in-frame clones only, with some absent. Of approximately 150,000 clones in the sample, 85% to 90% were seen once. Specimen: peripheral blood. These receptors originate from a man between 45 and 60 years old who had recovered from COVID-19.

The V call is TRBV29-1, the J call TRBJ1-1; the match to TRBD1 covers 7 bases. Germline CDR1 and CDR2: SQVTM and ANQGSEA. The V and J ends lost 7 bases and 1 base, in that order; junction bases with no gene match: 6. The length of the CDR3 is 13 residues. CDR3 sequence: CSAQGTANTEAFF. Here the CDR3 DNA reads TGCAGCGCCCAGGGGACAGCGAACACTGAAGCTTTCTTT.

The chain joins TRBV9 to TRBJ1-2, with 8 positions matching TRBD1. The CDR3 contains 16 residues. Germline CDR1 reads SGDLS; CDR2 reads YYNGEE. V lost 4 bases and J lost 8; bases outside the gene matches: 16. The DNA for the CDR3 is TGTGCCAGCAGCTTTTCTATCGGACAGGGTGTCTGGGGCTACACCTTC. Protein sequence: CASSFSIGQGVWGYTF.

The V and J genes are TRBV28 and TRBJ2-2; 7 bases align to TRBD1. This CDR3 contains 13 residues. J gave up 4 bases and V 8 bases, and 4 bases lay outside the gene matches. Germline loops: CDR1 MDHEN, CDR2 SYDVKM. The CDR3: CASVRGSTGELFF. The CDR3 DNA sequence: TGTGCCAGCGTCAGGGGGTCCACCGGGGAGCTGTTTTTT.

Written as DNA, the CDR3 is TGTGCCAGCAGCGTGGACAGGGGGCTTTCTCAGCCCCAGCATTTT. Amino acid sequence: CASSVDRGLSQPQHF. V gene TRBV5-4 combines with J gene TRBJ1-5; TRBD1 agrees at 11 bases. J was trimmed by 6 bases and V by 4 bases; bases with no gene match: 6. The germline V gene encodes CDR1 SGHNT and CDR2 YYREEE (reference sequence). The CDR3 sequence is 15 residues long. Full variable domain (outside the CDR3, taken from reference TRBV5-4 and TRBJ1-5): ETGVTQSPTHLIKTRGQQVTLRCSSQSGHNTVSWYQQALGQGPQFIFQYYREEENGRGNFPPRFSGLQFPNYSSELNVNALELDDSALYLCASSVDRGLSQPQHFGDGTRLSIL.

This chain links TRBV3-1 (or the pseudogene TRBV3-2) with TRBJ2-7, with 10 bases aligning to TRBD2. The V gene end was trimmed by 0 bases and the J gene end by 0 bases; junction bases not matched to a gene: 17. The CDR3 extends over 21 amino acids. CDR1 is LGHDT and CDR2 is YNNKEL in the germline V gene (reference sequence). The CDR3 DNA reads as TGTGCCAGCAGCCAAGATTTAGCGGGGGGCTATTGTTACCCGAGCTCCTACGAGCAGTACTTC. Translated: CASSQDLAGGYCYPSSYEQYF.

The chain carries TRBV5-5 and TRBJ2-3, with 9 bases aligning to TRBD1. The ends lost 4 bases at V and 12 bases at J; junction bases unmatched: 12. The CDR3 extends over 14 amino acids. Looked up from germline, CDR1 is SGHKS and CDR2 is YYEKEE (reference sequence). In DNA, the CDR3 is TGTGCCAGCAGCGATTACTCGGGACAGGGCGAACAGTATTTT. It encodes CASSDYSGQGEQYF.

The chain carries TRBV19 and TRBJ2-2; the match to TRBD2 covers 14 bases. Germline-derived CDR1 and CDR2 are LNHDA and SQIVND (reference sequence). Trimming took 7 bases from V and 4 from J; bases not matched to a gene: 8. The length of the CDR3 is 17 residues. The CDR3 here is CASNRLAGGLGTGELFF. In DNA, the CDR3 is TGTGCCAGTAACCGACTAGCGGGGGGGCTGGGCACCGGGGAGCTGTTTTTT.

The chain combines TRBV30 with TRBJ1-5, with D perhaps matching TRBD1 (6 bases). V was pared by 2 bases and J by 2 bases, with 13 bases between. The CDR3 is 15 residues long. The germline CDR1 and CDR2 sequences are GTSNPN and SVGIG (reference sequence). CDR3 nucleotides: TGTGCCTGGAGTTCGGGGGGCGCCGGCAATCAGCCCCAGCATTTT. This sequence encodes CAWSSGGAGNQPQHF.

The chain joins TRBV6-2 or TRBV6-3 to TRBJ2-1, with TRBD2 as a possible D gene (5 bases). The CDR3 spans 16 residues. Germline lookup yields CDR1 MNHEY and CDR2 SVGEGT. Trimming removed 4 bases at V and 0 bases at J, with 13 bases between. CDR3 bases: TGTGCCAGCAGTTTAAGCGGCCCGAGCTCCTACAATGAGCAGTTCTTC. As protein: CASSLSGPSSYNEQFF.

V and J are TRBV4-2 and TRBJ1-2, with TRBD1 identical over 7 bases. Germline lookup yields CDR1 LGHNA and CDR2 YNFKEQ. The CDR3 loop spans 15 amino acids. The V gene end was trimmed by 1 base and the J gene end by 6 bases; junction bases not matched to a gene: 8. CDR3 nucleotide sequence: TGTGCCAGCAGCCAAGGGGAAGACAGGGTGCATGGCTACACCTTC. Its protein product is CASSQGEDRVHGYTF.

The chain joins TRBV6-5 to TRBJ2-7; 7 bases fit TRBD2. The V and J ends lost 6 bases and 3 bases, in that order; junction bases with no gene match: 8. Germline V CDR1 and CDR2: MNHEY, SVGAGI. CDR3 length: 14 amino acids. As DNA, the CDR3 is TGTGCCAGCAGGGGCTTGGGGGGGTACTACGAGCAGTACTTC. It is translated as CASRGLGGYYEQYF.

The table lists this clone with a few counts. This chain uses TRBV7-2 with TRBJ1-5; D ambiguous. Germline V gene sequence: CDR1 SGHTA, CDR2 FQGNSA. The CDR3 consists of 13 residues. V lost 6 bases and J lost 10, with 16 bases in between. Written as DNA, the CDR3 is TGTGCCAGCAGTCTCAACCCAGGCTACCCCCAGCATTTT. Translation: CASSLNPGYPQHF.

The chain employs TRBV27 and TRBJ2-3, with 11 bases matching TRBD2. Germline V CDR1 and CDR2: MNHEY, SMNVEV (reference sequence). V lost 4 bases and J lost 1; bases outside the gene matches: 4. The CDR3 covers 16 residues. The CDR3 spells CASSYLAGGGTDTQYF. The CDR3 DNA follows: TGTGCCAGCAGTTATTTAGCGGGGGGGGGCACAGATACGCAGTATTTT.

V and J are TRBV6-5 and TRBJ1-1; unclear D gene. Trimming removed 7 bases from V and 4 bases from J, with 16 bases in between. Germline CDR1 and CDR2: MNHEY and SVGAGI. The length of the CDR3 is 14 residues. The CDR3 spells CASMVASPSTEAFF. The DNA of the CDR3 is TGTGCCAGCATGGTAGCGTCGCCGAGCACTGAAGCTTTCTTT.

This chain uses TRBV28 with TRBJ2-7; the D gene is possibly TRBD1 (6 bases). CDR3 size: 13 residues. V was trimmed by 8 bases and J by 2 bases, leaving 13 bases between them. Germline CDR1 reads MDHEN; CDR2 reads SYDVKM. Here the CDR3 DNA reads TGTGCCAGCGGGAGACAGGCGACCTACGAGCAGTACTTC. This codes for CASGRQATYEQYF. The variable domain in full, with the rest retrieved from reference TRBV28 and TRBJ2-7, is DVKVTQSSRYLVKRTGEKVFLECVQDMDHENMFWYRQDPGLGLRLIYFSYDVKMKEKGDIPEGYSVSREKKERFSLILESASTNQTSMYLCASGRQATYEQYFGPGTRLTVT.

The chain uses TRBV10-1 and TRBJ2-3, with 10 bases lining up with TRBD2. Germline CDR1 reads WNHNN; CDR2 reads SYGVQD (reference sequence). J lost 7 bases, V lost 3 bases, and 13 bases had no gene match. The CDR3 totals 17 residues. CDR3 nucleotide sequence: TGCGCCAGCAGTGACAGAACCGGGACTAGCGATTCCCATACGCAGTATTTT. Translating gives CASSDRTGTSDSHTQYF.

The chain recombines TRBV25-1 with TRBJ2-2, with TRBD1 as a possible D gene (5 bases). Trimming removed 4 bases at V and 1 base at J, with 13 bases between. Germline CDR1 is MGHDK and CDR2 is SYGVNS. The CDR3 contains 16 residues. CDR3 sequence (DNA): TGTGCCAGCAGTGCAGACAGTGCCCAGAACACCGGGGAGCTGTTTTTT. It translates to CASSADSAQNTGELFF.

V gene TRBV6-5 combines with J gene TRBJ2-7; TRBD1 matches 11 bases. The CDR3 loop spans 13 amino acids. V trimming: 6 bases; J trimming: 7 bases; junction bases outside the gene matches: 5. The germline gives CDR1 MNHEY, CDR2 SVGAGI. In nucleotides, the CDR3 is TGTGCCAGCAGCGCCGGGACAGGGGGTGAGCAGTACTTC. Protein sequence: CASSAGTGGEQYF.